Listed below are T cell receptor beta chains from one sample, sequenced in a study of blood T cell repertoires in COVID-19. Data came from immunoSEQ multiplex PCR; TCRdb stores just in-frame clones and leaves some out. The top ten hold roughly 1.5% of the sample, which has 120,000 to 150,000 clones, about four fifths seen once. Sequencing input: peripheral blood. These receptors came from a human donor in a cohort sampled during active COVID-19. Both conserved end residues are part of each CDR3. A D gene is named only where the DNA matches it firmly. Part of the rows lack a size; the others show once, few, many or a class for expanded clones.

j_call v_call clone_size d_call cdr3_nt cdr3_aa
TRBJ2-3 TRBV9 NA TRBD2 TGTGCCAGCACCCTAAGCGGGAGGGATACAGATACGCAGTATTTT CASTLSGRDTDTQYF
TRBJ1-4 TRBV29-1 NA NA TGCAGCGTTGAAGAGCCAAGAGGTGAAAAACTGTTTTTT CSVEEPRGEKLFF
TRBJ1-2 TRBV7-2 NA NA TGTGCCAGCAGCCCGCTGGGTCCTGGGGGGTATGGCTACACCTTC CASSPLGPGGYGYTF
TRBJ2-6 TRBV7-3 NA NA TGTGCCAGCAGCTTAACCCAGGGTTTACAAGGGGCCAACGTCCTGACTTTC CASSLTQGLQGANVLTF
TRBJ2-2 TRBV12-3/TRBV12-4 NA NA TGTGCCAGCAGTTTATCCCAGGGCGGGGAGCTGTTTTTT CASSLSQGGELFF
TRBJ2-5 TRBV7-2 NA TRBD1 TGTGCCAGCAGCCAAATGTCGGGACAGGACCACCAAGAGACCCAGTACTTC CASSQMSGQDHQETQYF
TRBJ2-3 TRBV3-1/TRBV3-2 once TRBD2 TGTGCCAGCAGCCAAATTCTAGCGACTAGCGGGAGTGGGCAGTATTTT CASSQILATSGSGQYF
TRBJ2-3 TRBV5-1 NA NA TGCGCCAGCAGCTTGGGGGTAGCCGTCACAGATACGCAGTATTTT CASSLGVAVTDTQYF
TRBJ2-5 TRBV27 NA TRBD1 TGTGCCAGCAGACCTCAGGGGGAAGAGACCCAGTACTTC CASRPQGEETQYF
TRBJ2-7 TRBV15 NA NA TGTGCCACCAGCGGCCTTAGCGGCTACGAGCAGTACTTC CATSGLSGYEQYF
TRBJ2-3 TRBV11-2 NA TRBD2 TGTGCCAGCAGCTTAGGGGTACTAGCGGGAGGGCCTGGAGATACGCAGTATTTT CASSLGVLAGGPGDTQYF
TRBJ2-7 TRBV10-3 NA NA TGTGCCATCAGTGAGTCTCTTAGCGAATCCTACGAGCAGTACTTC CAISESLSESYEQYF
TRBJ2-1 TRBV20-1 NA TRBD2 TGCAGTGCTAGTCCTAGCGGGACTGAGGTGTGGAATGAGCAGTTCTTC CSASPSGTEVWNEQFF
TRBJ2-1 TRBV7-2 NA NA TGTGCCAGCAGCCCCCGGGAATGGAAAAATGAGCAGTTCTTC CASSPREWKNEQFF
TRBJ2-7 TRBV14 once TRBD2 TGTGCCAGCAGCCAATCTCCGGGACTAGCGGGAGGGTCCTACGAGCAGTACTTC CASSQSPGLAGGSYEQYF
TRBJ2-1 TRBV19 NA TRBD2 TGTGCCAGTAGTGCCAGGGTTAGCGGGAGGCCACAATACAATGAGCAGTTCTTC CASSARVSGRPQYNEQFF
TRBJ2-7 TRBV6-2/TRBV6-3 NA TRBD1 TGTGCCAGCAGTTACGTAGGGGAAGACAGGGCCAAGCAGTACTTC CASSYVGEDRAKQYF
TRBJ2-1 TRBV30 once TRBD2 TGTGCCTGGAAGGGGCTAGCGGGAGTTGGCGAGCAGTTCTTC CAWKGLAGVGEQFF
TRBJ2-5 TRBV7-9 NA NA TGTGCCAGCAGCTTGGGGGCCCAAGAGACCCAGTACTTC CASSLGAQETQYF
TRBJ1-1 TRBV7-9 NA TRBD1 TGTGCCAGCAGCGCTACGGACAGGGGGCGGGCTGAAGCTTTCTTT CASSATDRGRAEAFF
TRBJ2-7 TRBV28 NA NA TGTGCCAGCAGACTAGGTTACGAGCAGTACTTC CASRLGYEQYF
TRBJ2-2 TRBV5-1 NA TRBD2 TGCGCCAGCAGCATAGGACTAGAAAACACCGGGGAGCTGTTTTTT CASSIGLENTGELFF
TRBJ1-6 TRBV6-1 few NA TGTGCCAGCAGTGAAGGATGGGGCGCTTTCTCACCCCTCCACTTT CASSEGWGAFSPLHF
TRBJ2-3 TRBV6-2/TRBV6-3 NA NA TGTGCCAGCAGTCATGTAGAGCCAGATACGCAGTATTTT CASSHVEPDTQYF
TRBJ1-3 TRBV6-1 NA TRBD1 TGTGCCAGCAGTGAATTCAGGACAGGGAGTGGAAACACCATATATTTT CASSEFRTGSGNTIYF
TRBJ2-3 TRBV28 NA TRBD2 TGTGCCAGCAGACTCGGGAGGGGTACTAGCACAGATACGCAGTATTTT CASRLGRGTSTDTQYF
TRBJ2-7 TRBV5-1 NA NA TGCGCCAGCAGCTTAGAGCGCGGTACCTACGAGCAGTACTTC CASSLERGTYEQYF
TRBJ2-1 TRBV7-9 NA TRBD2 TGTGCCAGCAGCTTCGGACTAGCATTTGAGCAGTTCTTC CASSFGLAFEQFF
TRBJ1-2 TRBV7-9 few NA TGTGCCAGCAGCTTTTCCGGGGGTTACAACTATGGCTACACCTTC CASSFSGGYNYGYTF
TRBJ2-1 TRBV5-1 NA TRBD2 TGCGCCAGCAGCTCCCTAGCGGGATCTGACAATGAGCAGTTCTTC CASSSLAGSDNEQFF
TRBJ2-3 TRBV29-1 NA TRBD2 TGCAGCGTTGAAGATAGACTAGCGGGAGGGGGGGCAGATACGCAGTATTTT CSVEDRLAGGGADTQYF
TRBJ1-1 TRBV10-3 NA TRBD1 TGTGCCATCAGTGCGGGACAGGTGAACACTGAAGCTTTCTTT CAISAGQVNTEAFF
TRBJ2-3 TRBV28 NA TRBD2 TGTGCCAGCAGTGTACCCGGGACTAGCGGGAGAGATACGCAGTATTTT CASSVPGTSGRDTQYF
TRBJ2-5 TRBV15 once NA NA CATSILASGTRTAQYF
TRBJ1-2 TRBV28 NA NA TGTGCCAGCAGCTTCCCCAGACAGCCGCACTATGGCTACACCTTC CASSFPRQPHYGYTF
TRBJ2-1 TRBV5-4 NA TRBD2 TGTGCCAGCAGCCCCGGACTAGCGGGATCAGAGCAGTTCTTC CASSPGLAGSEQFF
TRBJ1-1 TRBV3-1/TRBV3-2 NA NA TGTGCCAGCTCCAGGGGACGGAGCACTGAAGCTTTCTTT CASSRGRSTEAFF
TRBJ2-5 TRBV29-1 NA TRBD1 TGCAGCGTCGCCAGGGGGCAGGGGACCCAGTACTTC CSVARGQGTQYF
TRBJ2-3 TRBV4-3 NA TRBD2 TGCGCCAGCAGCCCAAGAATTAGTGGCGGGAGGGCAACAGATACGCAGTATTTT CASSPRISGGRATDTQYF
TRBJ1-4 TRBV11-2 once NA TGTGCCAGCAGCTCTAGACAGTTAACTTATGAAAAACTGTTTTTT CASSSRQLTYEKLFF
TRBJ1-2 TRBV28 NA TRBD1 TGTGCCAGCAGCCCCCCCGGGACAGGGAACTATGGCTACACCTTC CASSPPGTGNYGYTF
TRBJ2-1 TRBV9 once TRBD2 TGTGCCAGCACCAAGAAGGCTAGCGGGTTGGGGGATGAGCAGTTCTTC CASTKKASGLGDEQFF
TRBJ1-2 TRBV5-8 NA NA TGTGCCAGCAGCTTGGAGGGTACGGGAACGGGCTACACCTTC CASSLEGTGTGYTF
TRBJ2-1 TRBV5-4 NA TRBD2 TGTGCCAGTCAGCGGGACCCGATATACAATGAGCAGTTCTTC CASQRDPIYNEQFF
TRBJ2-1 TRBV11-2 NA NA TGTGCCAGCAGCTTACCTTTGGCGCGGGCAGGCAGCTCCTACAATGAGCAGTTCTTC CASSLPLARAGSSYNEQFF
TRBJ1-4 TRBV4-1 NA NA TGCGCCAGCAGCCTTGGGGACAAAACTAATGAAAAACTGTTTTTT CASSLGDKTNEKLFF
TRBJ1-4 TRBV14 NA NA TGTGCCAGCAGCCAAGATGGCCGGGTTAATGAAAAACTGTTTTTT CASSQDGRVNEKLFF
TRBJ2-1 TRBV7-2 NA TRBD2 TGTGCCAGCAGCCTAGCGGGAGGCCCCTACAATGAGCAGTTCTTC CASSLAGGPYNEQFF
TRBJ2-3 TRBV2 NA TRBD2 TGTGCCAGCAGTGCGGGACTAGGCACAGATACGCAGTATTTT CASSAGLGTDTQYF
TRBJ2-1 TRBV5-1 NA NA TGCGCCAGCAGCCTAGGGACATCCAATGAGCAGTTCTTC CASSLGTSNEQFF
TRBJ1-1 TRBV18 once NA TGTGCCAGCTCACCACCAGAGGGGGTCGGCACTGAAGCTTTCTTT CASSPPEGVGTEAFF
TRBJ2-3 TRBV20-1 NA NA TGCAGTGCTAGTGCCGGGGGTTTCACAGATACGCAGTATTTT CSASAGGFTDTQYF
TRBJ2-5 TRBV19 NA TRBD2 TGTGCCAGTAGTATCGCTAGCGGGAGAGAGACCCAGTACTTC CASSIASGRETQYF
TRBJ2-1 TRBV19 once TRBD1 TGTGCCAGTAGTCCCGGGACAGGGGGTAAAAATGAGCAGTTCTTC CASSPGTGGKNEQFF
TRBJ2-5 TRBV7-2 few TRBD1 TGTGCCAGCAGCTTACAGGGGGAAAGGGAGACCCAGTACTTC CASSLQGERETQYF
TRBJ2-1 TRBV7-9 NA NA TGTGCCAGCTTGGGGACTGGGGCCTACAATGAGCAGTTCTTC CASLGTGAYNEQFF
TRBJ2-6 TRBV6-4 NA TRBD1 TGTGCCAGCAGCCCAGCTCCGACAGGGTCTGGGGCCAACGTCCTGACTTTC CASSPAPTGSGANVLTF